This TCR beta chain was identified in a study of blood T cell repertoires in COVID-19. Turning to the study itself: COVID-19 samples, acute and convalescent, were from the United States, Italy and Spain.

Per the germline V gene, CDR1 is SGDLS and CDR2 is YYNGEE. The V end was cut by 1 base, the J end by 3 bases, with 9 bases between. The CDR3 consists of 14 residues. Profiling relied on immunoSEQ multiplex PCR, and the TCRdb table lists in-frame clones only, not all of them. In the table there are about 170,000 clones, almost 85% of which are singletons. This clone appeared once. It was during active infection that Seattle patients were enrolled and then longitudinally followed. This sequence joins TRBV9 and TRBJ2-3; no clear D gene. The TCR was taken from an elderly woman with COVID-19, enrolled during active disease. Source material: peripheral blood. This CDR3 reads CASSVQAYTDTQYF. The CDR3 nucleotides read TGTGCCAGCAGCGTACAGGCTTATACAGATACGCAGTATTTT.